Listed here is a single T cell receptor beta chain. This sample is drawn from a study of cytomegalovirus exposure and HLA in healthy donors. Trimming shortened V by 4 bases and J by 2 bases, and 16 bases separated the two germline ends. Germline lookup yields CDR1 WNHNN and CDR2 SYGVQD (reference sequence). The CDR3 runs to 16 residues. Libraries were prepared by immunoSEQ multiplex PCR; TCRdb keeps only in-frame clonotypes and omits some of them. The sample holds 90,000 to 150,000 clones, 70% to 90% seen once. The chain recombines TRBV10-1 with TRBJ2-3, with D possibly being TRBD2 (6 bases). This TCR was recovered from a woman aged 25 to 45 in good health and CMV-seronegative. Sequencing was performed on PBMCs. In nucleotides, the CDR3 is TGCGCCAGCAGTGGAGTAGCGGCCTCTTCCACAGATACGCAGTATTTT. This sequence encodes CASSGVAASSTDTQYF.